Shown below are 5 T cell receptor beta chains from a single sample sequenced in a study of Ad26.COV2.S vaccination and SARS-CoV-2 variants. Specified treatment: some 19 received Ad26.COV2.S at low or high dose, single or two shots; about 5 received placebo; per-sample allocation not given. Specimen acquisition occurred on day 63 following the initial vaccine or placebo injection. Assay: immunoSEQ multiplex PCR; the TCRdb copy retains only in-frame clones and omits some. Of more than 300,000 clones listed, about 87% were seen once; the top ten hold 6.4%. The source was peripheral blood, collected in a trial of Ad26.COV2.S vaccine versus placebo. The origin of the receptors is a person aged 18-65 years who received the Ad26.COV2.S COVID-19 vaccine or a placebo.

The V and J genes are TRBV6-2 or TRBV6-3 and TRBJ2-5; D unclear. With 4 bases removed from V and 5 bases from J, the gap between germline ends came to 8 bases. CDR3 length: 12 residues. Germline V gives CDR1 MNHEY, CDR2 SVGEGT. The CDR3 region is CASSFLRETQYF. The CDR3 coding sequence is TGTGCCAGCAGTTTTTTGAGGGAGACCCAGTACTTC.

The count of this clone is one. The CDR3 loop is CASSQAGVSGEQFF. In nucleotides, the CDR3 is TGTGCCAGCAGCCAAGCAGGAGTTAGCGGGGAGCAGTTCTTC. The V gene is TRBV4-2, the J gene TRBJ2-1; TRBD2 agrees at 7 bases. Germline-derived CDR1 and CDR2 are LGHNA and YNFKEQ. V was clipped by 1 base and J by 10 bases; unmatched bases: 7. The CDR3 is made up of 14 amino acids.

The J gene is TRBJ2-1, the V gene TRBV18; 10 bases are shared with TRBD1. The length of the CDR3 is 17 residues. Looked up from germline, CDR1 is KGHSH and CDR2 is LQKENI. The junction had 11 bases not matched to a gene; V was cut back by 1 base and J by 8 bases. CDR3 amino acids: CASSPQDRGIGIYEQFF. CDR3 coding DNA: TGTGCCAGCTCACCACAGGACAGGGGGATTGGGATCTATGAGCAGTTCTTC.

This clone was seen just once. This chain joins TRBV7-2 and TRBJ1-3; perhaps TRBD1 as D (6 bases). Trimming pared 4 bases from V and 1 base from J, leaving 17 bases between. The CDR3 is 17 amino acids. CDR1 and CDR2 from the germline V gene are SGHTA and FQGNSA. The CDR3 region has the DNA TGTGCCAGCAGCTCATTGACAGGTCAAACTTCTGGAAACACCATATATTTT. Translated: CASSSLTGQTSGNTIYF.

This clone was seen only once. The rearrangement joins TRBV5-6 to TRBJ2-7, with no clear D. CDR1 is SGHDT, CDR2 YYEEEE, per germline. V lost 1 base to trimming and J lost 3 bases, with 11 bases between them. The CDR3 covers 14 residues. CDR3 amino acids: CASSLLTDHYEQYF. CDR3 sequence (DNA): TGTGCCAGCAGCTTGCTTACAGACCACTACGAGCAGTACTTC.